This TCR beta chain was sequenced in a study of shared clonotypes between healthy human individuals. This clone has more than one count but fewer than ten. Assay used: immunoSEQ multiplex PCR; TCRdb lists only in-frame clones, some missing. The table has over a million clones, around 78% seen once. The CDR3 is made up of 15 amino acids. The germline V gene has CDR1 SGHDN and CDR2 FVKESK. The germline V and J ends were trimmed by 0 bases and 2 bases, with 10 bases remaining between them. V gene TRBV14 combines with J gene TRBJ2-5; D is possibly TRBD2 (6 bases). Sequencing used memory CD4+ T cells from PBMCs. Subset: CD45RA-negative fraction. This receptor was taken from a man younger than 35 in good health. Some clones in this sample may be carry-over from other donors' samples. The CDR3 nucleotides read TGTGCCAGCAGCCAAGATGGGGGAGGTCAAGAGACCCAGTACTTC. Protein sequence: CASSQDGGGQETQYF.